The 32 T cell receptor beta chains given below trace back to one sample, sequenced in a study of post-analysis software for immune sequencing data. No cognate antigen is known for these TCRs. Tagging with unique molecular identifiers was a feature of the TCR beta cDNA libraries. MiXCR, run by TCRdb on the PCR reads, gives a single entry per CDR3 protein. The sample has approximately 630,000 distinct CDR3 sequences, around 60% seen once; the top ten hold around 11%. Study observations and caveats: Controls had lower frequencies than patients of 4 or 5 TRBV segments, which included TRBV5-6, TRBV5-1 and TRBV20-1.

Specimen: blood. All receptors derive from a girl aged 2-10 years with multiple sclerosis.

This chain links TRBV29-1 with TRBJ2-1; D is undetermined. The V gene lost 2 bases and the J gene lost 8 bases, with 10 bases spanning the gap. CDR1 is SQVTM and CDR2 is ANQGSEA in the germline V gene. The CDR3 consists of 12 residues. The DNA for the CDR3 is TGCAGCGTTGAACCGAGTTGGGATGAGCAGTTCTTC. Encoded protein: CSVEPSWDEQFF.

V gene TRBV7-2 combines with J gene TRBJ2-3; D is undetermined. The CDR3 loop spans 15 amino acids. Germline assignment: CDR1 SGHTA and CDR2 FQGNSA. V was pared by 3 bases and J by 4 bases, with 14 bases between. The CDR3 is CASSFDGSRADTQYF. DNA of the CDR3: TGTGCCAGCAGCTTTGACGGCTCCCGCGCAGATACGCAGTATTTT.

The rearrangement joins TRBV11-2 to TRBJ1-2, with 7 bases that match TRBD1. This CDR3 has 17 residues. The germline gives CDR1 SGHAT, CDR2 FQNNGV. V lost 3 bases and J lost 4; bases outside the gene matches: 14. The DNA for the CDR3 is TGTGCCAGCAGCTTTGGTGATGAGGGGGCGCAGGGCTATGGCTACACCTTC. Its translation is CASSFGDEGAQGYGYTF. The complete variable domain, with remaining parts taken from reference TRBV11-2 and TRBJ1-2, reads EAGVAQSPRYKIIEKRQSVAFWCNPISGHATLYWYQQILGQGPKLLIQFQNNGVVDDSQLPKDRFSAERLKGVDSTLKIQPAKLEDSAVYLCASSFGDEGAQGYGYTFGSGTRLTVV.

The V gene is TRBV14, the J gene TRBJ2-3; D might be TRBD1 (6 bases). Germline CDR1 and CDR2: SGHDN and FVKESK. With 0 bases removed from V and 6 bases from J, the gap between germline ends came to 13 bases. This CDR3 has 15 residues. The CDR3 region has the DNA TGTGCCAGCAGCCAAGATGGTGCAGGGGAGGATACGCAGTATTTT. Protein product: CASSQDGAGEDTQYF.

This clonotype was counted between two and nine times. This CDR3 reads CASSRTGAPYEQYF. Here the CDR3 DNA reads TGTGCCAGCAGCCGGACAGGGGCCCCCTACGAGCAGTACTTC. The chain has TRBV12-3 or TRBV12-4 and TRBJ2-7; 9 bases are a match to TRBD1. The junction had 5 bases not matched to a gene; V was cut back by 6 bases and J by 2 bases. This CDR3 is built from 14 residues.

V is TRBV20-1 and J is TRBJ2-7; 9 bases line up with TRBD1. V was pared by 5 bases and J by 4 bases, with 6 bases of the junction left unmatched. The germline gives CDR1 DFQATT, CDR2 SNEGSKA (reference sequence). CDR3 length: 13 residues. CDR3 nucleotide sequence: TGCAGTGCTTGGGACAGGGCAAGGTACGAGCAGTACTTC. This translates into CSAWDRARYEQYF.

This chain connects TRBV6-2 or TRBV6-3 to TRBJ2-3; D might be TRBD2 (5 bases). Germline CDR1 MNHEY, CDR2 SVGEGT. The CDR3 contains 15 residues. V lost 2 bases and J 0 bases, leaving 9 bases between the germline ends. The CDR3: CASSYEGRSTDTQYF. The CDR3 region has the DNA TGTGCCAGCAGTTACGAAGGGAGAAGCACAGATACGCAGTATTTT.

The CDR3 loop reads CASSGRQTGELFF. The CDR3 DNA is TGTGCCAGCAGTGGCAGACAGACCGGGGAGCTGTTTTTT. The chain links TRBV2 to TRBJ2-2, with D possibly TRBD1 on 5 matching bases. The CDR3 has 13 residues. Germline V lookup: CDR1 SNHLY, CDR2 FYNNEI. Trimming removed 4 bases from V and 5 bases from J, with 8 bases in between.

This clonotype was found a few times. The chain has TRBV6-4 and TRBJ2-4; 7 bases map to TRBD2. Looked up from germline, CDR1 is MRHNA and CDR2 is SNTAGT. The CDR3 length is 14 residues. V gave up 6 bases and J gave up 7 bases; unmatched junction bases: 9. The CDR3 DNA sequence: TGTGCCAGCAGGGAAGGAGCGGGGTTGAACATTCAGTACTTC. Amino acids: CASREGAGLNIQYF.

The V gene is TRBV5-1, the J gene TRBJ2-2; D is perhaps TRBD1 (5 bases). This CDR3 is 12 amino acids long. V shed 7 bases and J shed 6 bases, with 10 bases lying between them. Per the germline V gene, CDR1 is SGHRS and CDR2 is YFSETQ. This chain's CDR3 is CASRSGSGELFF. The CDR3 DNA follows: TGCGCCAGCCGATCAGGGTCCGGGGAGCTGTTTTTT.

This rearrangement joins TRBV29-1 to TRBJ2-1; D possibly corresponds to TRBD2 (5 bases). V lost 0 bases to trimming and J lost 7 bases, with 13 bases between them. Germline-derived CDR1 and CDR2 are SQVTM and ANQGSEA. The CDR3 is made up of 14 amino acids. The CDR3 coding sequence is TGCAGCGTTGAAGATAATCTAGCAAGGAATGAGCAGTTCTTC. This translates into CSVEDNLARNEQFF.

The chain has TRBV4-1 and TRBJ2-3; D is possibly TRBD1 (5 bases). Germline-derived CDR1 and CDR2 are MGHRA and YSYEKL. This CDR3 comprises 15 residues. Trimming left V 2 bases short and J 4 bases short, with 13 bases between. The CDR3: CASSQRQGNADTQYF. The CDR3 region has the DNA TGCGCCAGCAGCCAAAGGCAGGGTAACGCAGATACGCAGTATTTT.

This clonotype was detected a few times. The chain is built from TRBV5-1 and TRBJ1-2; a possible D gene is TRBD1 (6 bases). The germline V and J ends were trimmed by 2 bases and 3 bases, with 23 bases remaining between them. The CDR3 length is 18 residues. The V gene's germline CDR1 is SGHRS and CDR2 YFSETQ. The CDR3 spells CASSFGLLGAGSDYGYTF. The CDR3, as DNA: TGCGCCAGCAGCTTTGGGCTGCTGGGGGCAGGCTCGGACTATGGCTACACCTTC.

V gene TRBV4-2 combines with J gene TRBJ1-2; D not certain. The ends were cut back, 3 bases at V and 1 base at J, with 18 bases in the middle. The germline CDR1 and CDR2 sequences are LGHNA and YNFKEQ. This CDR3 is built from 17 residues. The CDR3 coding sequence is TGTGCCAGCAGCCAGCCTAGCGTGGAGGAACTTAACTATGGCTACACCTTC. Translating gives CASSQPSVEELNYGYTF.

The rearrangement uses TRBV7-8 and TRBJ2-5; 11 bases fit TRBD2. CDR1 is SGHVS and CDR2 is FQNEAQ in the germline V gene. The J segment lost 0 bases and the V segment lost 5 bases, leaving 11 bases of the junction unmatched. The CDR3 has 18 amino acids. CDR3 sequence: CASSPNSGTSGNQETQYF. The CDR3 DNA reads TGTGCCAGCAGCCCTAACTCCGGGACTAGCGGAAACCAAGAGACCCAGTACTTC. Full variable domain (missing parts from reference TRBV7-8 and TRBJ2-5): GAGVSQSPRYKVAKRGQDVALRCDPISGHVSLFWYQQALGQGPEFLTYFQNEAQLDKSGLPSDRFFAERPEGSVSTLKIQRTQQEDSAVYLCASSPNSGTSGNQETQYFGPGTRLLVL.

This chain connects TRBV5-1 to TRBJ2-5; the match to TRBD2 covers 14 bases. Germline V gene lookup returns CDR1 SGHRS and CDR2 YFSETQ. The CDR3 consists of 16 residues. The V segment lost 3 bases and the J segment 4 bases; nucleotides outside the gene matches: 5. The CDR3 DNA is TGCGCCAGCAGCTCTATGACTAGCGGGAGGGGAGAGACCCAGTACTTC. It yields the protein CASSSMTSGRGETQYF.

This chain's CDR3 is CSVRSGEMGNEQFF. CDR3 DNA sequence: TGCAGCGTTCGCTCGGGGGAGATGGGCAATGAGCAGTTCTTC. The chain carries TRBV29-1 and TRBJ2-1; tentative D call: TRBD2 (6 bases). Germline CDR1 reads SQVTM; CDR2 reads ANQGSEA. This CDR3 region has 14 residues. V was clipped by 5 bases and J by 6 bases, with 17 bases between them.

The CDR3 region is CAISDMVTGEAKNIQYF. CDR3 nucleotides: TGTGCCATCAGTGATATGGTGACAGGGGAGGCCAAAAACATTCAGTACTTC. The chain is built from TRBV10-3 and TRBJ2-4, with 8 bases identical to TRBD1. CDR1 ENHRY and CDR2 SYGVKD come from the germline V gene. Trimming cost V 3 bases and J 1 base; bases outside gene matches: 8. The CDR3 has 17 amino acids.

As for this clonotype: Sequence at one end of the junction differs from germline and may be a read error. DNA for the CDR3: TGTGCCAGCGGTTACGGAATTAGACAGGGTGGCGGCTACACCTTC. It specifies CASGYGIRQGGGYTF. The V call is TRBV6-6, the J call TRBJ1-2; 7 bases align to TRBD1. The CDR3 consists of 15 residues. Germline V gene sequence: CDR1 MNHNY, CDR2 SVGAGI (reference sequence).

The rearrangement links TRBV12-3 or TRBV12-4 to TRBJ2-1; 12 bases match TRBD2. CDR3 length equals 15 residues. Trimming took 3 bases from V and 6 from J; bases not matched to a gene: 3. CDR3 sequence: CASSFTSGRPNEQFF. In nucleotides, the CDR3 is TGTGCCAGCAGTTTTACTAGCGGGAGGCCCAATGAGCAGTTCTTC.

The J gene is TRBJ2-3, the V gene TRBV11-2, with 7 bases aligning to TRBD1. V shed 5 bases and J 6 bases; nucleotides not matched to a gene: 8. The germline CDR1 and CDR2 sequences are SGHAT and FQNNGV. This CDR3 has 14 residues. In nucleotides, the CDR3 is TGTGCCAGCAGCGCCACAGGGGTCGGGGATACGCAGTATTTT. Translating gives CASSATGVGDTQYF.

The chain combines TRBV20-1 with TRBJ2-3; D ambiguous. The germline V and J ends were trimmed by 0 bases and 2 bases, with 12 bases remaining between them. Germline-derived CDR1 and CDR2 are DFQATT and SNEGSKA (reference sequence). The CDR3 covers 15 residues. Here the CDR3 reads CSARDSESDTDTQYF. DNA for the CDR3: TGCAGTGCTAGAGATTCGGAATCCGACACAGATACGCAGTATTTT.

This clonotype appeared a few times. CDR3 amino acids: CATRAGQGKNIQYF. As DNA, the CDR3 is TGTGCTACCAGAGCGGGGCAGGGCAAAAACATTCAGTACTTC. The chain employs TRBV2 and TRBJ2-4; 7 bases are a match to TRBD2. CDR1 and CDR2 from the germline V gene are SNHLY and FYNNEI. The CDR3 loop spans 14 amino acids.

Of note for this clonotype: At one of its ends the junction is not consistent with the germline gene, which may arise from a read error. The chain uses TRBV25-1 and TRBJ2-2; D perhaps matches TRBD2 (6 bases). Germline-derived CDR1 and CDR2 are MGHDK and SYGVNS. The CDR3 covers 13 residues. CDR3 sequence (DNA): TGTGCCAGCCGGGGACTGACAGCCGGGGAGCGGTTTTTT. Residues: CASRGLTAGERFF.

This chain joins TRBV5-5 and TRBJ2-3; 15 nucleotides line up with TRBD2. V lost 3 bases and J lost 5; bases outside the gene matches: 10. The CDR3 spans 18 residues. Germline V CDR1 and CDR2: SGHKS, YYEKEE (reference sequence). The CDR3 reads CASSSGLAGGPTIDTQYF. As DNA, the CDR3 is TGTGCCAGCAGCTCCGGACTAGCGGGGGGGCCGACGATAGATACGCAGTATTTT.

The chain is built from TRBV18 and TRBJ2-1; the match to TRBD1 covers 8 bases. The CDR3 contains 17 residues. Germline lookup yields CDR1 KGHSH and CDR2 LQKENI. The V segment lost 0 bases and the J segment 3 bases; nucleotides outside the gene matches: 7. CDR3 coding DNA: TGTGCCAGCTCACCACCGAGGGCAGGGGGCCTCTACAATGAGCAGTTCTTC. Amino acid sequence: CASSPPRAGGLYNEQFF.

This clonotype was counted only a few times. The rearrangement uses TRBV10-3 and TRBJ2-3, with 7 bases fitting TRBD1. Germline values: CDR1 ENHRY, CDR2 SYGVKD. V lost 6 bases and J lost 3; bases outside the gene matches: 6. This CDR3 comprises 14 residues. The CDR3 bases are TGTGCCATCAGCGGGACAGTCGGTACAGATACGCAGTATTTT. Translation: CAISGTVGTDTQYF.

V gene TRBV20-1 combines with J gene TRBJ2-5, with 10 bases lining up with TRBD2. TRBJ2-7 explains the end of the DNA better; the J call may be wrong. Germline CDR1 DFQATT, CDR2 SNEGSKA (reference sequence). CDR3 length equals 16 residues. CDR3 DNA: TGCAGTGCTAGAGACCCAAGCGGGAGGGCCCCATACGAGCAGTACTTC. Amino acid sequence: CSARDPSGRAPYEQYF.

The V and J genes are TRBV20-1 and TRBJ2-4, with D tentatively TRBD1 or TRBD2 (5 bases each). The DNA end lines up better with TRBJ2-7; the J call may be wrong. CDR1 and CDR2 (germline): DFQATT, SNEGSKA (reference sequence). There are 13 residues in the CDR3. Written as DNA, the CDR3 is TGCAGTGCTAGCTTGCTGGGACCCTACGAGCAGTACTTC. Its protein product is CSASLLGPYEQYF.

The chain carries TRBV5-6 and TRBJ1-5, with a possible D match to TRBD1 (5 bases). This CDR3 region has 16 residues. The V end lost 3 bases, the J end lost 7 bases, and 20 bases lay between the germline ends. Germline CDR1 and CDR2: SGHDT and YYEEEE. The CDR3 sequence is CASSSLVLGQGQPQHF. CDR3 nucleotide sequence: TGTGCCAGCAGCTCGCTTGTTTTGGGGCAGGGACAGCCCCAGCATTTT.

The chain recombines TRBV9 with TRBJ2-7; D uncertain. The CDR3 is 14 residues long. The V gene's germline CDR1 is SGDLS and CDR2 YYNGEE. The V gene lost 7 bases and the J gene lost 0 bases, with 14 bases spanning the gap. The CDR3 DNA follows: TGTGCCAGCTCGTTATCCTCCGCCTCCTACGAGCAGTACTTC. It yields the protein CASSLSSASYEQYF.

This clonotype occurred a few times. This chain uses TRBV24-1 with TRBJ1-2; 8 nucleotides match TRBD1. Unmatched junction bases numbered 12, after V lost 11 bases and J lost 8 bases. The CDR3 length is 13 residues. Germline V lookup: CDR1 KGHDR, CDR2 SFDVKD. The CDR3: CAISDREVGGYTF. The CDR3 DNA reads TGTGCCATCTCGGACAGGGAAGTTGGAGGCTACACCTTC.